The 3 T cell receptor beta chains below come from one sample, sequenced in a study of radiotherapy plus CTLA-4 blockade in lung cancer (dated by TCRdb to the late 2010s). The library was built by means of the immunoSEQ multiplex PCR assay. TCRdb mirrors the immuneACCESS table, restricted to in-frame sequences. Some clones are absent from its copies; in checked studies, under half trace to an unresolved V gene, and the reason for the others is unknown. The sample contains some 80,000 clones, approximately 80% of them found a single time. Approximately 0.8% of the sample lies in the top ten. The sequenced sample was peripheral blood, obtained from a patient treated with radiotherapy plus ipilimumab. The receptors were sampled from a human donor with non-small cell lung cancer who had stable disease on radiotherapy plus ipilimumab.

V gene TRBV27 combines with J gene TRBJ1-1; no firm D call. The length of the CDR3 is 14 residues. CDR1 MNHEY and CDR2 SMNVEV come from the germline V gene (reference sequence). V shed 5 bases and J shed 5 bases, with 15 bases lying between them. In DNA form, the CDR3 reads TGTGCCAGCAGTCCGACGTGGGGTGGGACTGAAGCTTTCTTT. Translation: CASSPTWGGTEAFF.

The V call is TRBV6-4, the J call TRBJ2-3; D could derive from TRBD1 or TRBD2 (5 bases each). Per the germline V gene, CDR1 is MRHNA and CDR2 is SNTAGT. The CDR3 loop spans 17 amino acids. Trimming shortened V by 4 bases and J by 0 bases, and 17 bases separated the two germline ends. The CDR3 sequence is CASSASGTPESTDTQYF. The CDR3 coding sequence is TGTGCCAGCAGTGCATCCGGGACCCCTGAGAGCACAGATACGCAGTATTTT.

J is TRBJ1-2 and V is TRBV28; TRBD1 matches at 9 bases. The CDR3 runs 12 residues. V gave up 10 bases and J gave up 4 bases; unmatched junction bases: 4. CDR1 MDHEN and CDR2 SYDVKM come from the germline V gene. CDR3 DNA: TGTGCCACGGAGACAGGGGGCTATGGCTACACCTTC. Translation gives CATETGGYGYTF.